The T cell receptor beta chain described here comes from a study of T cell repertoires in cytomegalovirus infection. Study-level background: Public signatures in TCR beta pointed to CMV infection and matching HLA type. Overall study findings and caveats: Public TCR beta family frequency separated CMV-and-HLA carriers, including in an independent cohort. Clonotypes of TCR beta that were HLA-C-restricted and CMV-specific dominated the ex vivo response.

V shed 0 bases and J 0 bases; nucleotides not matched to a gene: 5. CDR1 and CDR2 from the germline V gene are SGHVS and FQNEAQ. The CDR3 covers 18 residues. This clonotype has a count of ten or more. Antigen unknown. TCRdb ran MiXCR on the reads and lists one entry per CDR3 protein. The sample has nearly 450,000 distinct CDR3 sequences, approximately 30% seen once. This clonotype was obtained from a human donor in good health (CMV status not recorded). Some clones in this sample may be carry-over from other donors' samples. Material: PBMCs. The genes are TRBV7-8 and TRBJ2-3, with 11 positions matching TRBD2. Here the CDR3 DNA reads TGTGCCAGCAGCTTAGCGCTCCTAGCGGGGGGCAGCACAGATACGCAGTATTTT. This sequence encodes CASSLALLAGGSTDTQYF.